The clone carrying this T cell receptor (beta chain) showed up many times. Its cognate antigen is unknown. Findings and caveats of the study: The TCR gene usage of tumor memory CD4+ T cells clustered together with blood and lymph node memory CD4+ cells and with lymph node naive CD4+ cells. Tumor-infiltrating Treg TCR alpha and beta sequences overlapped most with tumor naive CD4+ T cells, then blood naive. The larger cohort examined one V-J beta rearrangement, not whole repertoires.

The sorted Tregs were CD4+CD25+CD127-/low cells. Constant-region reverse primers amplified full-length variable regions, followed by semi-nested Nested Universal Primer A PCR. TCRdb re-analysed the 5' RACE reads in MiXCR, keeping a single row per CDR3 protein. The table lists roughly 58,000 distinct CDR3 sequences, less than 25% of them singletons. Germline V gene sequence: CDR1 DFQATT, CDR2 SNEGSKA (reference sequence). Trimming left V 6 bases short and J 5 bases short, with 19 bases between. This CDR3 has 14 residues. Sequences were obtained from tumor-infiltrating Tregs sorted from the breast tumor. This clonotype was sampled from a female donor with breast cancer. This sequence joins TRBV20-1 and TRBJ1-2, with a tentative D call TRBD1 (6 bases). The CDR3 sequence: CSAVRQAGVYGYTF. DNA of the CDR3: TGCAGTGCCGTCCGACAGGCTGGGGTGTATGGCTACACCTTC.